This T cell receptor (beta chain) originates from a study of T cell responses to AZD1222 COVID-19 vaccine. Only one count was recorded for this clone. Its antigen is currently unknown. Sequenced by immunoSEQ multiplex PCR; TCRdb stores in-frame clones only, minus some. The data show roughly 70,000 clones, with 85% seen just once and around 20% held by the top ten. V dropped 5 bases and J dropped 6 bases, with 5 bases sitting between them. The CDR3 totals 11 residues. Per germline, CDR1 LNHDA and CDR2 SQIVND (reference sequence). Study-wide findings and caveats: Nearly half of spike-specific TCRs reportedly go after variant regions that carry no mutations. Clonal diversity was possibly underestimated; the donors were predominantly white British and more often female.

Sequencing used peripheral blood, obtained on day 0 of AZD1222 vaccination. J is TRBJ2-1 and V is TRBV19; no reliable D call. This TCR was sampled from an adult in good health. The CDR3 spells CASSFGNEQFF. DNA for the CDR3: TGTGCCAGTAGTTTTGGCAATGAGCAGTTCTTC. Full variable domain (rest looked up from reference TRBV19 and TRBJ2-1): DGGITQSPKYLFRKEGQNVTLSCEQNLNHDAMYWYRQDPGQGLRLIYYSQIVNDFQKGDIAEGYSVSREKKESFPLTVTSAQKNPTAFYLCASSFGNEQFFGPGTRLTVL.